One and the same sample provided the 29 T cell receptor beta chains below, sequenced in a study of human T cells and chemical hapten exposure. A single record per CDR3 protein comes from TCRdb applying MiXCR to the RACE reads. The profile shows a few hundred thousand distinct CDR3 sequences, about 9% of them singletons. Time point indicated: pre-sensitization, week 0. The treatment was: therapeutic diphenylcyclopropenone sensitization with weekly scalp DPC. Sequenced material: whole blood, taken in connection with sensitization to the hapten diphenylcyclopropenone (DPC). These receptors were taken from a woman aged 40 to 50 with alopecia areata. Some clones in this sample may be carry-over from other donors' samples.

This rearrangement joins TRBV5-6 to TRBJ2-5; the match to TRBD2 covers 10 bases. The length of the CDR3 is 15 residues. The V segment lost 0 bases and the J segment 4 bases; nucleotides outside the gene matches: 3. Germline CDR1 SGHDT, CDR2 YYEEEE. CDR3 sequence (DNA): TGTGCCAGCAGCTTGGCTAGCGGGAGATCAGAGACCCAGTACTTC. Protein: CASSLASGRSETQYF.

CDR3 region: CASNPMQAGDTQYF. The DNA for the CDR3 is TGTGCCAGCAACCCCATGCAGGCGGGAGATACGCAGTATTTT. The chain joins TRBV6-5 to TRBJ2-3; weak D call: TRBD2 (5 bases). The germline V and J ends were trimmed by 7 bases and 5 bases, with 16 bases remaining between them. Germline CDR1 reads MNHEY; CDR2 reads SVGAGI. The CDR3 spans 14 residues.

The chain is built from TRBV7-3 and TRBJ1-2; 10 bases are shared with TRBD1. This CDR3 comprises 16 residues. Trimming at V came to 5 bases and at J to 7 bases, leaving 13 bases not matched to a gene. Per germline, CDR1 SGHTA and CDR2 FQGTGA. This CDR3 reads CASSHDSGTGAGGYTF. CDR3 bases: TGTGCCAGCAGCCATGATTCCGGGACAGGGGCAGGTGGCTACACCTTC.

This clonotype has at least ten counts. This chain uses TRBV6-2 or TRBV6-3 with TRBJ1-2; D is uncertain. Deletions cut 5 bases from V and 3 bases from J, with 4 bases between. The CDR3 has 11 amino acids. Germline loops: CDR1 MNHEY, CDR2 SVGEGT. The CDR3 spells CASSGHYGYTF. The CDR3 DNA is TGTGCCAGCAGTGGACACTATGGCTACACCTTC.

The V gene is TRBV20-1, the J gene TRBJ1-5, with TRBD1 matching 7 bases. J lost 0 bases, V lost 0 bases, and 11 bases had no gene match. The germline V gene has CDR1 DFQATT and CDR2 SNEGSKA (reference sequence). The CDR3 has 18 amino acids. The CDR3 loop is CSARDSDGTDVSNQPQHF. In DNA, the CDR3 is TGCAGTGCTAGAGATAGTGACGGGACAGATGTTAGCAATCAGCCCCAGCATTTT.

This rearrangement joins TRBV2 to TRBJ1-6, with 10 bases aligning to TRBD1. This CDR3 region has 15 residues. Germline V lookup: CDR1 SNHLY, CDR2 FYNNEI. V lost 10 bases to trimming and J lost 8 bases; unmatched junction nucleotides: 11. The CDR3 is CANTPGTGAHSPLHF. For the CDR3, the DNA is TGTGCCAACACGCCCGGGACAGGGGCGCATTCACCCCTCCACTTT.

The gene calls are TRBV4-1 and TRBJ2-3; D is unresolved. V lost 0 bases to trimming and J lost 4 bases, with 8 bases between them. Per germline, CDR1 MGHRA and CDR2 YSYEKL. The CDR3 covers 14 residues. CDR3 nucleotide sequence: TGCGCCAGCAGCCAAGATCTGGCAGCAGATACGCAGTATTTT. The encoded protein is CASSQDLAADTQYF.

This sequence joins TRBV7-3 and TRBJ2-1, with D perhaps TRBD1 (6 bases). Germline V gene lookup returns CDR1 SGHTA and CDR2 FQGTGA. Trimming cost V 5 bases and J 7 bases, with 18 bases left between them. The CDR3 has 15 residues. This CDR3 reads CASSTRAGTRNEQFF. CDR3 DNA: TGTGCCAGCAGCACAAGAGCCGGGACAAGAAATGAGCAGTTCTTC.

The chain joins TRBV28 to TRBJ1-4; D might be TRBD1 (6 bases). The V end was cut by 7 bases, the J end by 0 bases, with 12 bases between. CDR3 length: 15 residues. Germline V gene lookup returns CDR1 MDHEN and CDR2 SYDVKM. In DNA form, the CDR3 reads TGTGCCAGCACCAGGGGAGGGGCAACTAATGAAAAACTGTTTTTT. It translates to CASTRGGATNEKLFF.

This clonotype was recorded a few times. The chain has TRBV13 and TRBJ2-7, with no clear D. Germline V gives CDR1 PRHDT, CDR2 FYEKMQ (reference sequence). Trimming cost V 4 bases and J 7 bases, with 17 bases left between them. There are 14 residues in the CDR3. In DNA form, the CDR3 reads TGTGCCAGCAGCTCCCGGTTGTTCTCTAGGGAGCAGTACTTC. It translates to CASSSRLFSREQYF.

Only a few counts were recorded for this clonotype. This sequence joins TRBV7-9 and TRBJ2-5, with 9 bases fitting TRBD2. The CDR3 length is 15 residues. Germline V lookup: CDR1 SEHNR, CDR2 FQNEAQ (reference sequence). Losses at the gene ends were 8 bases for V and 6 bases for J; bases not matched to a gene: 13. CDR3 sequence reads: CASQEGSGSSKTQYF. DNA for the CDR3: TGTGCCAGCCAAGAGGGTAGCGGGAGCTCAAAGACCCAGTACTTC.

This clonotype showed up many times. The chain has TRBV29-1 and TRBJ2-6; D not certain. The V gene's germline CDR1 is SQVTM and CDR2 ANQGSEA. Trimming removed 3 bases at V and 0 bases at J, with 3 bases between. The CDR3 extends over 13 amino acids. The CDR3 DNA is TGCAGCGTTGACCGCTCTGGGGCCAACGTCCTGACTTTC. Amino acid sequence: CSVDRSGANVLTF.

In this sample, this clonotype turned up many times. This chain uses TRBV7-2 with TRBJ2-3, with D uncertain. CDR3 length: 13 amino acids. The V gene lost 3 bases and the J gene lost 2 bases, with 6 bases spanning the gap. CDR1 and CDR2 (germline): SGHTA, FQGNSA. In DNA, the CDR3 is TGTGCCAGCAGCTTTAGGGTCACAGATACGCAGTATTTT. Translated, it gives CASSFRVTDTQYF.

This clonotype appeared a few times. The chain joins TRBV20-1 to TRBJ2-7; 7 nucleotides match TRBD2. The CDR3 loop spans 14 amino acids. The J segment lost 2 bases and the V segment lost 3 bases, leaving 7 bases of the junction unmatched. Germline CDR1 is DFQATT and CDR2 is SNEGSKA (reference sequence). CDR3 sequence: CSASNPGGTYEQYF. The CDR3 coding sequence is TGCAGTGCTAGTAACCCGGGAGGAACCTACGAGCAGTACTTC.

The J gene is TRBJ1-3, the V gene TRBV2, with TRBD1 as a possible D gene (5 bases). Germline assignment: CDR1 SNHLY and CDR2 FYNNEI. This CDR3 is built from 13 residues. Trimming shortened V by 4 bases and J by 5 bases, and 9 bases separated the two germline ends. The DNA for the CDR3 is TGTGCCAGCAGTGTGGGGGGAAGAAACACCATATATTTT. It specifies CASSVGGRNTIYF.

In this sample, this clonotype turned up a few times. The chain recombines TRBV20-1 with TRBJ2-1; D call uncertain. Trimming stripped 3 bases from V and 0 bases from J, with 9 bases between. This CDR3 contains 14 residues. Per the germline V gene, CDR1 is DFQATT and CDR2 is SNEGSKA (reference sequence). CDR3 sequence reads: CSASALSSYNEQFF. In nucleotides, the CDR3 is TGCAGTGCTAGCGCACTAAGCTCCTACAATGAGCAGTTCTTC.

This clonotype was observed a handful of times. The chain couples TRBV30 to TRBJ1-2; 8 bases line up with TRBD1. Germline values: CDR1 GTSNPN, CDR2 SVGIG (reference sequence). This CDR3 comprises 13 residues. V shed 3 bases and J 6 bases; nucleotides not matched to a gene: 6. CDR3 sequence (DNA): TGTGCCTGGAGCGCCCAGACAGGGGATGGCTACACCTTC. Its translation is CAWSAQTGDGYTF.

This clonotype was seen a handful of times. This sequence joins TRBV6-6 and TRBJ2-7; D is perhaps TRBD2 (6 bases). Deletions cut 2 bases from V and 3 bases from J, with 8 bases between. The germline V gene has CDR1 MNHNY and CDR2 SVGAGI (reference sequence). The CDR3 length is 13 residues. CDR3 nucleotides: TGTGCCAGCAGTTACGGGCGGGGCTACGAGCAGTACTTC. It translates to CASSYGRGYEQYF.

This clonotype occurred many times. J is TRBJ2-4 and V is TRBV28, with D possibly called TRBD1 or TRBD2 (5 bases each). V lost 5 bases and J lost 2, with 10 bases in between. The CDR3 totals 14 residues. Germline V gives CDR1 MDHEN, CDR2 SYDVKM. The CDR3 DNA reads as TGTGCCAGCAGTCGCCGGGACCCCAAAAACATTCAGTACTTC. Protein product: CASSRRDPKNIQYF.

The chain recombines TRBV5-1 with TRBJ1-1, with D unresolved. Germline CDR1 and CDR2: SGHRS and YFSETQ. The CDR3 length is 14 residues. V was cut by 4 bases and J by 1 base, with 11 bases left in between. The CDR3 region is CASSLQDTNTEAFF. The CDR3 DNA sequence: TGCGCCAGCAGCCTCCAGGATACGAACACTGAAGCTTTCTTT.

The table lists this clonotype with a few counts. The rearrangement links TRBV28 to TRBJ2-5; a weak D match, TRBD2 (5 bases). The CDR3 is 12 residues long. V was shortened by 7 bases and J by 3 bases, with 9 bases between the two germline ends. The germline V gene has CDR1 MDHEN and CDR2 SYDVKM. CDR3: CASTGTEETQYF. The CDR3 DNA follows: TGTGCCAGCACGGGAACGGAAGAGACCCAGTACTTC.

V is TRBV29-1 and J is TRBJ2-3; D is ambiguous. This CDR3 spans 12 amino acids. Germline CDR1 SQVTM, CDR2 ANQGSEA. Trimming took 4 bases from V and 1 from J, leaving 6 bases between them. This CDR3 reads CSVAIRTDTQYF. The CDR3 DNA follows: TGCAGCGTTGCGATCCGCACAGATACGCAGTATTTT.

This clonotype was detected a few times. The chain carries TRBV28 and TRBJ2-5, with D perhaps matching TRBD1 (6 bases). Trimming stripped 5 bases from V and 5 bases from J, with 9 bases between. Germline CDR1 reads MDHEN; CDR2 reads SYDVKM. This CDR3 is 12 amino acids long. In DNA, the CDR3 is TGTGCCAGCAGTGCAGGGGCCGAGACCCAGTACTTC. Encoded protein: CASSAGAETQYF.

This clonotype was seen a few times. The rearrangement uses TRBV6-2 or TRBV6-3 and TRBJ2-3, with TRBD2 matching 11 bases. Unmatched junction bases numbered 6, after V lost 6 bases and J lost 1 base. The V gene's germline CDR1 is MNHEY and CDR2 SVGEGT. CDR3 length: 16 residues. The CDR3 DNA reads TGTGCCAGCAGACTAGCGGGAGCGGCGGGCACAGATACGCAGTATTTT. It encodes CASRLAGAAGTDTQYF.

The chain carries TRBV5-5 and TRBJ2-1; D possibly corresponds to TRBD2 (5 bases). V dropped 4 bases and J dropped 6 bases, with 14 bases sitting between them. CDR3 length: 14 amino acids. CDR1 and CDR2 from the germline V gene are SGHKS and YYEKEE (reference sequence). CDR3 amino acids: CASSGRTVLNEQFF. The CDR3 DNA follows: TGTGCCAGCAGCGGCCGGACTGTCCTCAATGAGCAGTTCTTC.

This clonotype has a handful of counts. The chain joins TRBV6-5 to TRBJ2-7; 10 nucleotides align to TRBD2. V trimming: 7 bases; J trimming: 3 bases; junction bases outside the gene matches: 9. Germline-derived CDR1 and CDR2 are MNHEY and SVGAGI. The CDR3 sequence is 15 residues long. For the CDR3, the DNA is TGTGCCAGCACCCCCCCACTAGCGGGAAACTACGAGCAGTACTTC. Translation gives CASTPPLAGNYEQYF.

The chain's CDR3 is CASSPTGVFKSFF. The CDR3 DNA reads as TGTGCCAGCAGCCCTACAGGGGTGTTTAAGTCTTTCTTT. The chain has TRBV27 and TRBJ1-1; the match to TRBD1 covers 7 bases. The CDR3 has 13 amino acids. Germline loops: CDR1 MNHEY, CDR2 SMNVEV (reference sequence). The junction had 13 bases not matched to a gene; V was cut back by 6 bases and J by 12 bases.

This clonotype has more than one count but fewer than ten. The rearrangement joins TRBV5-5 to TRBJ2-4, with D perhaps matching TRBD2 (5 bases). With 1 base removed from V and 4 bases from J, the gap between germline ends came to 9 bases. The germline gives CDR1 SGHKS, CDR2 YYEKEE (reference sequence). The CDR3 extends over 14 amino acids. The CDR3 nucleotides read TGTGCCAGCAGCTTGTTAGGCGGGAAAAACATTCAGTACTTC. This gives the protein CASSLLGGKNIQYF.

This chain connects TRBV28 to TRBJ2-5; TRBD1 matches at 9 bases. Germline CDR1 MDHEN, CDR2 SYDVKM. The CDR3 is made up of 14 amino acids. The V gene end was trimmed by 3 bases and the J gene end by 1 base; junction bases not matched to a gene: 0. The CDR3 region is CASSLTGGQETQYF. CDR3 DNA: TGTGCCAGCAGTTTGACAGGGGGCCAAGAGACCCAGTACTTC.